Presented here are 6 T cell receptor beta chains from one specimen sequenced in a study of identifying expanded T cells in peripheral blood (dated by TCRdb to the late 2010s). Library generation was performed with the immunoSEQ multiplex PCR assay. This immuneACCESS table, as held by TCRdb, lists in-frame sequences with V and J called but not all clones. Of the missing ones, under half trace to an unresolved V gene in checked studies; the others have no known cause. This sample holds some 90,000 clones; 85% to 90% were observed only once. Roughly 20% of the sample is in the top ten clones. The sample comprised blood. The receptors were sampled from a person between 18 and 75 years old in good health.

The genes are TRBV6-4 and TRBJ2-2; tentative D call: TRBD2 (5 bases). Trimming left V 0 bases short and J 7 bases short, with 9 bases between. The CDR3 consists of 14 residues. Germline CDR1 and CDR2: MRHNA and SNTAGT. The CDR3, as DNA: TGTGCCAGCAGTGACTCGAGTGGGAGCGGGGAGCTGTTTTTT. This sequence encodes CASSDSSGSGELFF.

The V call is TRBV5-1, the J call TRBJ2-5, with D possibly matching TRBD1 (6 bases). The CDR3 consists of 14 residues. The V gene lost 2 bases and the J gene lost 4 bases, with 12 bases spanning the gap. CDR1 is SGHRS and CDR2 is YFSETQ in the germline V gene. The CDR3 DNA follows: TGCGCCAGCAGCTTTAGGGGACAAGTAGAGACCCAGTACTTC. Translating gives CASSFRGQVETQYF.

V gene TRBV5-8 combines with J gene TRBJ1-4; D is uncertain. The ends were cut back, 4 bases at V and 16 bases at J, with 14 bases in the middle. The germline CDR1 and CDR2 sequences are SGHTS and YDEGEE. This CDR3 has 11 residues. CDR3 in amino acids: CASSRFGISFF. The CDR3 nucleotides read TGTGCCAGCAGCCGATTCGGTATTTCGTTTTTT. Full variable domain (missing parts from reference TRBV5-8 and TRBJ1-4): EAGVTQSPTHLIKTRGQQATLRCSPISGHTSVYWYQQALGLGLQFLLWYDEGEERNRGNFPPRFSGRQFPNYSSELNVNALELEDSALYLCASSRFGISFFGSGTQLSVL.

The chain has TRBV4-2 and TRBJ1-1; weak D call: TRBD1 (5 bases). CDR1 and CDR2 from the germline V gene are LGHNA and YNFKEQ. Between the trimmed V and J ends, which lost 4 bases and 6 bases, there was a span of 12 bases. The length of the CDR3 is 13 residues. Written as DNA, the CDR3 is TGTGCCAGCAGCCCTACTCGGGGGGCTGAAGCTTTCTTT. It specifies CASSPTRGAEAFF.

This clone was counted between two and nine times. The J gene is TRBJ2-3, the V gene TRBV21-1; the table's D call, TRBD1, was not checked against the DNA. TRBV21-1 is shown as a pseudogene. The CDR3 has 15 amino acids. The CDR3 here is CASRGGPLDTDTQYF. The CDR3 DNA follows: TGTGCCAGCAGAGGGGGACCCTTAGACACAGATACGCAGTATTTT.

The rearrangement joins TRBV9 to TRBJ1-6; D perhaps matches TRBD1 (6 bases). V lost 8 bases, J lost 9 bases, and 18 bases lay in between. The germline CDR1 and CDR2 sequences are SGDLS and YYNGEE. The CDR3 contains 14 residues. CDR3 protein: CASRTATEASPLHF. In DNA, the CDR3 is TGTGCCAGTAGGACAGCGACAGAGGCTTCACCCCTCCACTTT.